The next 23 T cell receptor beta chains were all read from a single sample in a study of cytomegalovirus exposure and HLA in healthy donors. A multiplex PCR was run with 60 Vbeta primers and 13 Jbeta primers. Sequencing was performed with immunoSEQ multiplex PCR; in TCRdb, only in-frame clones are kept and a portion is missing. The sample consists of over 95,000 clones, 60% to 85% of them appearing once. The specimen sequenced was PBMCs. The receptors come from a female donor in good health and CMV-seronegative.

This sequence joins TRBV19 and TRBJ2-5; the D gene is possibly TRBD2 (6 bases). Germline V gene sequence: CDR1 LNHDA, CDR2 SQIVND (reference sequence). Trimming took off 5 bases at V and 5 bases at J, with 24 bases between the two ends. The CDR3 is made up of 17 amino acids. Written as DNA, the CDR3 is TGTGCCAGTAGTCAGCGCCCGGGGACCCGAGGAGGGGAGACCCAGTACTTC. Protein product: CASSQRPGTRGGETQYF.

Of note for this clone: The conserved closing phenylalanine or tryptophan is absent in this CDR3, likely reflecting a read error. The chain combines TRBV4-2 with TRBJ2-7; 9 bases fit TRBD2. Germline values: CDR1 LGHNA, CDR2 YNFKEQ. V shed 1 base and J 2 bases; nucleotides not matched to a gene: 3. The CDR3 is 15 amino acids. CDR3 nucleotides: TGTGCCAGCAGCCAAGGCCTAGCGGGGACCTACGAGCAGTACCTC. Translation: CASSQGLAGTYEQYL.

A single count supports this clone. The chain couples TRBV7-9 to TRBJ1-1, with 9 nucleotides matching TRBD1. The V gene end was trimmed by 6 bases and the J gene end by 3 bases; junction bases not matched to a gene: 8. Germline V gene sequence: CDR1 SEHNR, CDR2 FQNEAQ (reference sequence). The CDR3 sequence is 15 residues long. The CDR3: CASRPGTGRYTEAFF. Here the CDR3 DNA reads TGTGCCAGCAGGCCCGGGACAGGGCGTTACACTGAAGCTTTCTTT. Full variable domain (missing parts from reference TRBV7-9 and TRBJ1-1): DTGVSQNPRHKITKRGQNVTFRCDPISEHNRLYWYRQTLGQGPEFLTYFQNEAQLEKSRLLSDRFSAERPKGSFSTLEIQRTEQGDSAMYLCASRPGTGRYTEAFFGQGTRLTVV.

This sequence joins TRBV7-9 and TRBJ2-3; 12 bases align to TRBD2. The CDR3 length is 17 residues. Germline loops: CDR1 SEHNR, CDR2 FQNEAQ (reference sequence). After removal of 5 bases from V and 4 bases from J, the junction contained 10 bases not matched to a gene. For the CDR3, the DNA is TGTGCCAGCAGCCGTACAGCTAGCGGGGGGGCAGCAGATACGCAGTATTTT. Amino acid sequence: CASSRTASGGAADTQYF.

The V and J genes are TRBV9 and TRBJ2-5; D may be TRBD2 (5 bases). The CDR3 has 14 residues. V shed 2 bases and J shed 3 bases, with 11 bases lying between them. The germline V gene encodes CDR1 SGDLS and CDR2 YYNGEE. The CDR3, as DNA: TGTGCCAGCAGCGTTCGGGGAAGGGAAGAGACCCAGTACTTC. As protein: CASSVRGREETQYF.

V gene TRBV10-3 combines with J gene TRBJ2-2, with D possibly matching TRBD2 (6 bases). V lost 9 bases, J lost 8 bases, and 22 bases lay in between. This CDR3 region has 15 residues. Germline loops: CDR1 ENHRY, CDR2 SYGVKD. The CDR3 loop is CAIRNVGGEAGELFF. The CDR3 region has the DNA TGTGCCATTAGAAACGTCGGGGGAGAGGCGGGGGAGCTGTTTTTT.

The rearrangement links TRBV30 to TRBJ1-2; unclear D gene. Germline values: CDR1 GTSNPN, CDR2 SVGIG (reference sequence). The CDR3 has 14 residues. V shed 3 bases and J shed 2 bases, with 13 bases lying between them. CDR3 residues: CAWRKTITNYGYTF. The CDR3 DNA sequence: TGTGCCTGGAGAAAAACAATTACAAACTATGGCTACACCTTC.

V and J are TRBV9 and TRBJ2-1, with 9 nucleotides matching TRBD1. CDR3 length: 15 amino acids. Germline loops: CDR1 SGDLS, CDR2 YYNGEE. The V gene end was trimmed by 2 bases and the J gene end by 5 bases; junction bases not matched to a gene: 5. CDR3 protein: CASSVAGTGNNEQFF. Here the CDR3 DNA reads TGTGCCAGCAGCGTCGCCGGGACAGGGAACAATGAGCAGTTCTTC.

The chain combines TRBV2 with TRBJ1-1, with D perhaps matching TRBD1 (5 bases). Germline values: CDR1 SNHLY, CDR2 FYNNEI. The V gene lost 3 bases and the J gene lost 0 bases, with 8 bases spanning the gap. This CDR3 is 14 amino acids long. For the CDR3, the DNA is TGTGCCAGCAGTGAGACAGTAATGAACACTGAAGCTTTCTTT. Amino acids: CASSETVMNTEAFF.

The CDR3 nucleotides are TGTGCCAGCAGCAAAGGAGCCGGGGGGTCTAACTATGGCTACACCTTC. Encoded protein: CASSKGAGGSNYGYTF. The rearrangement joins TRBV21-1 to TRBJ1-2. TRBV21-1 has pseudogene status. The CDR3 is made up of 16 amino acids.

This clone was detected only a few times. This chain connects TRBV6-5 to TRBJ1-1; a possible D gene is TRBD1 (5 bases). This CDR3 has 12 residues. Germline loops: CDR1 MNHEY, CDR2 SVGAGI. Trimming removed 2 bases at V and 8 bases at J, with 9 bases between. The CDR3 spells CASSYARQEAFF. CDR3 nucleotides: TGTGCCAGCAGTTACGCCAGACAGGAAGCTTTCTTT.

V is TRBV9 and J is TRBJ2-2; 8 bases agree with TRBD2. Germline V gene lookup returns CDR1 SGDLS and CDR2 YYNGEE. V was clipped by 0 bases and J by 0 bases; unmatched bases: 7. The CDR3 runs to 18 residues. The CDR3: CASSVVPAGGTNTGELFF. CDR3 DNA sequence: TGTGCCAGCAGCGTAGTCCCGGCGGGGGGAACGAACACCGGGGAGCTGTTTTTT.

The J gene is TRBJ1-4, the V gene TRBV7-9; possibly TRBD1 for D (5 bases). Germline V gene sequence: CDR1 SEHNR, CDR2 FQNEAQ (reference sequence). Trimming removed 1 base from V and 7 bases from J, with 13 bases in between. This CDR3 contains 15 residues. The CDR3 is CASSLVSWGGEKLFF. CDR3 coding DNA: TGTGCCAGCAGCTTAGTGTCCTGGGGCGGTGAAAAACTGTTTTTT.

In DNA, the CDR3 is TGTGCCATCAGTGAGCCATCGTCGGGACAGGGGATAGACGAGCAGTACTTC. It yields the protein CAISEPSSGQGIDEQYF. The chain recombines TRBV10-3 with TRBJ2-7; 10 bases map to TRBD1. The germline V gene has CDR1 ENHRY and CDR2 SYGVKD. V dropped 2 bases and J dropped 5; count of bases not matched to a gene: 12. CDR3 length equals 17 residues.

This chain joins TRBV2 and TRBJ2-2; 7 bases line up with TRBD1. After removal of 6 bases from V and 2 bases from J, the junction contained 6 bases not matched to a gene. The CDR3 is made up of 15 amino acids. The germline CDR1 and CDR2 sequences are SNHLY and FYNNEI. The CDR3 is CASSAGTENTGELFF. The CDR3 bases are TGTGCCAGCAGCGCCGGGACAGAAAACACCGGGGAGCTGTTTTTT.

The chain has TRBV7-9 and TRBJ2-5, with 7 nucleotides matching TRBD1. V lost 8 bases to trimming and J lost 3 bases; unmatched junction nucleotides: 0. The CDR3 sequence is 11 residues long. The V gene's germline CDR1 is SEHNR and CDR2 FQNEAQ (reference sequence). CDR3 nucleotide sequence: TGTGCCAGCCAGGGGGAAGAGACCCAGTACTTC. Its translation: CASQGEETQYF.

The chain has TRBV5-4 and TRBJ2-7; tentative D call: TRBD2 (6 bases). The CDR3 is made up of 14 amino acids. Germline assignment: CDR1 SGHNT and CDR2 YYREEE (reference sequence). Deletions cut 5 bases from V and 1 base from J, with 13 bases between. The CDR3 DNA sequence: TGTGCCAGCAGACGATCGACTAGTTCCTACGAGCAGTACTTC. Its protein is CASRRSTSSYEQYF. The full variable domain, completed using reference TRBV5-4 and TRBJ2-7, is ETGVTQSPTHLIKTRGQQVTLRCSSQSGHNTVSWYQQALGQGPQFIFQYYREEENGRGNFPPRFSGLQFPNYSSELNVNALELDDSALYLCASRRSTSSYEQYFGPGTRLTVT.

This rearrangement joins TRBV13 to TRBJ2-3, with D unclear. V was cut by 2 bases and J by 4 bases, with 13 bases left in between. In germline, CDR1 is PRHDT, CDR2 FYEKMQ (reference sequence). There are 15 residues in the CDR3. CDR3 region: CASSLYLEPADTQYF. In DNA form, the CDR3 reads TGTGCCAGCAGCTTATATCTAGAGCCCGCAGATACGCAGTATTTT.

This rearrangement joins TRBV11-2 to TRBJ2-2; D is ambiguous. From germline, CDR1 is SGHAT and CDR2 FQNNGV. V was trimmed by 5 bases and J by 4 bases, leaving 5 bases between them. This CDR3 spans 12 amino acids. The CDR3 reads CASSPLTGELFF. The CDR3 nucleotides are TGTGCCAGCAGCCCACTCACCGGGGAGCTGTTTTTT.

The rearrangement joins TRBV6-4 to TRBJ1-6; possible D gene TRBD1, 5 bases. The CDR3 contains 13 residues. CDR1 and CDR2 (germline): MRHNA, SNTAGT. The germline V and J ends were trimmed by 0 bases and 9 bases, with 6 bases remaining between them. The CDR3 region has the DNA TGTGCCAGCAGTGACTCGGGGGGTTCACCCCTCCACTTT. It codes for CASSDSGGSPLHF.

V usage is TRBV5-3 and J usage is TRBJ2-5, with D possibly TRBD2 on 7 matching bases. TRBV5-3 is treated as an ORF (open reading frame) with a function not yet certain. The CDR3 has 16 amino acids. V gave up 3 bases and J gave up 5 bases, with 20 bases separating them. The CDR3, as DNA: TGTGCCAGAAGCTGGGGGGGCTGCCAGGGTGGGGAGACCCAGTACTTC. This codes for CARSWGGCQGGETQYF.

The chain recombines TRBV5-5 with TRBJ2-7; 7 bases fit TRBD2. Germline CDR1 SGHKS, CDR2 YYEKEE (reference sequence). V was pared by 4 bases and J by 0 bases, with 7 bases of the junction left unmatched. CDR3 length: 15 residues. The CDR3: CASSRPGGSSYEQYF. The CDR3 DNA reads TGTGCCAGCAGCCGACCAGGCGGGAGCTCCTACGAGCAGTACTTC.

The chain is built from TRBV6-5 and TRBJ2-7, with 10 nucleotides matching TRBD1. Germline CDR1 and CDR2: MNHEY and SVGAGI. The CDR3 extends over 15 amino acids. Unmatched junction bases numbered 6, after V lost 4 bases and J lost 3 bases. Here the CDR3 DNA reads TGTGCCAGCAGTTCCGGGACAGGGGTAATCTACGAGCAGTACTTC. Translated, it gives CASSSGTGVIYEQYF.